This TCR beta chain was sequenced in a study of high-grade serous ovarian cancer treatment subgroups. TCRdb's copy holds only in-frame clones and misses some; the assay was immunoSEQ multiplex PCR. This table holds 2,500 to 3,500 clones, about four fifths found once. In germline, CDR1 is MGHRA, CDR2 YSYEKL. The V and J ends lost 0 bases and 4 bases, in that order; junction bases with no gene match: 8. This CDR3 has 17 residues. Tumor tissue was taken before any definitive surgery or chemotherapy was given. The chain carries TRBV4-1 and TRBJ2-3, with TRBD1 identical over 9 bases. The origin of this receptor is a human donor with high-grade serous ovarian cancer. The sample consisted of tumor tissue. The CDR3 coding sequence is TGCGCCAGCAGCCAAGATCTAGACAGGGGGGGGCCAGATACGCAGTATTTT. This encodes CASSQDLDRGGPDTQYF.